A single sample gave rise to the 14 T cell receptor beta chains below, sequenced in a study of blood T cell repertoires in COVID-19. TCRdb keeps only in-frame clones here, not all; method: immunoSEQ multiplex PCR. The sample consists of under 200,000 clones, under 90% of them appearing once. Sequencing was done on a sample of PBMCs or T cells enriched from blood (not recorded which). The receptor set was obtained from a woman aged 60-70 years who had recovered from COVID-19.

V gene TRBV11-2 combines with J gene TRBJ2-1; D possibly corresponds to TRBD2 (7 bases). Looked up from germline, CDR1 is SGHAT and CDR2 is FQNNGV. V was pared by 3 bases and J by 4 bases, with 16 bases between. This CDR3 is built from 16 residues. The DNA for the CDR3 is TGTGCCAGCAGCTTCCTAAGGGGGGGGGTATACAATGAGCAGTTCTTC. Translation: CASSFLRGGVYNEQFF.

The chain is built from TRBV2 and TRBJ1-3; D gene ambiguous. The germline gives CDR1 SNHLY, CDR2 FYNNEI. CDR3 size: 15 residues. V lost 5 bases and J lost 3, with 14 bases in between. The CDR3 here is CASSIHGDGGNTIYF. In DNA form, the CDR3 reads TGTGCCAGCAGTATCCACGGGGATGGTGGAAACACCATATATTTT.

The chain employs TRBV30 and TRBJ2-3, with D tentatively TRBD1 (5 bases). Trimming took 2 bases from V and 6 from J, leaving 6 bases between them. This CDR3 is 11 amino acids long. Germline V gene data show CDR1 as GTSNPN and CDR2 as SVGIG (reference sequence). This chain's CDR3 is CAWSWGDTQYF. The CDR3 DNA is TGTGCCTGGAGTTGGGGCGATACGCAGTATTTT.

V is TRBV4-1 and J is TRBJ2-5, with a weak D call TRBD2 (5 bases). Germline assignment: CDR1 MGHRA and CDR2 YSYEKL. V gave up 0 bases and J gave up 5 bases, with 13 bases separating them. The CDR3 extends over 15 amino acids. The CDR3 coding sequence is TGCGCCAGCAGCCAAGACACGGGGTTGTGGGAGACCCAGTACTTC. This gives the protein CASSQDTGLWETQYF.

CDR3 nucleotide sequence: TGTGCCAGCAGTGGGACAGATTCCTACAATGAGCAGTTCTTC. Protein sequence: CASSGTDSYNEQFF. V is TRBV2 and J is TRBJ2-1; D is perhaps TRBD1 (6 bases). Trimming removed 4 bases from V and 1 base from J, with 8 bases in between. Germline V gene data show CDR1 as SNHLY and CDR2 as FYNNEI. This CDR3 is 14 amino acids long.

The CDR3 nucleotides are TGTGCCAGTAGTATAGGCCTCTATCTGCGGGGGGGCCTATCGTATGAGCAGTTCTTC. It yields the protein CASSIGLYLRGGLSYEQFF. The chain couples TRBV19 to TRBJ2-1, with TRBD2 matching over 9 bases. After removal of 1 base from V and 8 bases from J, the junction contained 18 bases not matched to a gene. The germline V gene has CDR1 LNHDA and CDR2 SQIVND (reference sequence). The CDR3 is made up of 19 amino acids.

The chain recombines TRBV5-1 with TRBJ1-3; TRBD1 matches at 9 bases. Germline CDR1 is SGHRS and CDR2 is YFSETQ. CDR3 size: 17 residues. V was clipped by 7 bases and J by 8 bases; unmatched bases: 19. CDR3 residues: CASSPQTQGASRDTIYF. CDR3 nucleotide sequence: TGCGCCAGCTCTCCGCAAACACAGGGGGCTTCACGGGACACCATATATTTT.

The chain carries TRBV24-1 and TRBJ2-3, with TRBD2 matching over 9 bases. The trim removed 2 bases at V and 5 bases at J, leaving 7 bases unmatched. CDR3 size: 16 residues. Germline V lookup: CDR1 KGHDR, CDR2 SFDVKD. CDR3 amino acids: CATSDSDAGGLDTQYF. As DNA, the CDR3 is TGTGCCACCAGTGATTCAGACGCGGGGGGGCTAGATACGCAGTATTTT.

This chain joins TRBV6-1 and TRBJ1-2; D may be TRBD1 (5 bases). This CDR3 has 16 amino acids. The germline gives CDR1 MNHNS, CDR2 SASEGT. Trimming stripped 4 bases from V and 2 bases from J, with 17 bases between. CDR3 in DNA: TGTGCCAGCAGTGTGACAGAAGCTATCCAAAACTATGGCTACACCTTC. Translated: CASSVTEAIQNYGYTF.

V usage is TRBV3-1 (or the pseudogene TRBV3-2) and J usage is TRBJ2-3; the match to TRBD2 covers 12 bases. Germline V gene data show CDR1 as LGHDT and CDR2 as YNNKEL (reference sequence). V shed 2 bases and J 5 bases; nucleotides not matched to a gene: 8. The CDR3 runs 17 residues. The CDR3 nucleotides read TGTGCCAGCAGCCAAATCTCTAGCGGGGGGGCACAAGATACGCAGTATTTT. Translated: CASSQISSGGAQDTQYF.

The chain combines TRBV27 with TRBJ2-4; the match to TRBD1 covers 10 bases. With 6 bases clipped from V and 2 bases from J, the junction kept 7 bases outside the gene matches. The CDR3 sequence is 16 residues long. Germline V gives CDR1 MNHEY, CDR2 SMNVEV (reference sequence). CDR3 amino acids: CASSQTGGATKNIQYF. The CDR3 nucleotides are TGTGCCAGCAGCCAGACAGGGGGCGCAACCAAAAACATTCAGTACTTC.

The V gene is TRBV19, the J gene TRBJ2-2; perhaps TRBD1 as D (5 bases). Germline V gene sequence: CDR1 LNHDA, CDR2 SQIVND (reference sequence). This CDR3 has 13 residues. With 6 bases removed from V and 7 bases from J, the gap between germline ends came to 12 bases. CDR3 coding DNA: TGTGCCAGTAGCCCGACAGCTAACGGGGAGCTGTTTTTT. It codes for CASSPTANGELFF. The full variable domain, completed using reference TRBV19 and TRBJ2-2, is DGGITQSPKYLFRKEGQNVTLSCEQNLNHDAMYWYRQDPGQGLRLIYYSQIVNDFQKGDIAEGYSVSREKKESFPLTVTSAQKNPTAFYLCASSPTANGELFFGEGSRLTVL.

This chain uses TRBV4-2 with TRBJ2-3, with D tentatively TRBD2 (5 bases). Germline CDR1 reads LGHNA; CDR2 reads YNFKEQ. This CDR3 comprises 15 residues. Trimming removed 4 bases from V and 2 bases from J, with 13 bases in between. The CDR3 coding sequence is TGTGCCAGCAGCCCCGTCGCAGACTACACAGATACGCAGTATTTT. This translates into CASSPVADYTDTQYF.

This clone has just one count. CDR3 DNA sequence: TGCAGCGTTGAAGGCAGGGGGCTAAGCTATGGCTACACCTTC. Its translation is CSVEGRGLSYGYTF. The chain combines TRBV29-1 with TRBJ1-2; 8 nucleotides align to TRBD1. Trimming removed 1 base from V and 4 bases from J; junction bases left unmatched: 5. Looked up from germline, CDR1 is SQVTM and CDR2 is ANQGSEA. The CDR3 contains 14 residues.